This T cell receptor beta chain was identified in a study of T cells expressing NK-cell markers. In the study overall: Sorted CD3+CD56-NKG2C+, CD3+CD56+NKG2C+ and CD3+CD56+NKG2C- T cells supplied the TCR beta repertoires.

The CDR3 contains 15 residues. The germline V gene has CDR1 KGHSH and CDR2 LQKENI. Study results and limitations: The dominant NKG2C+ clonotypes represented about 1.0-7.5% of CD8+ T cells in six donors. Whether expanded NKG2C+ T cell clones recognized HCMV stayed uncertain.

TCRdb reprocessed the 5' RACE reads; each CDR3 protein has one entry and no DNA is given. The specimen's table records around 280,000 distinct CDR3 sequences. Notes on this clonotype: As yet, its antigen is unknown.

The sequence came from a young man in good health. The sample was blood T cells: a sorted CD56 or NKG2C T cell subset, CD4+ or CD8+ T cells, or bulk PBMC T cells (not recorded which). The rearrangement links TRBV18 to TRBJ2-7; TCRdb's D call, TRBD2, is unchecked because there is no DNA. CDR3 sequence reads: CASSPKEGSSAEQYF.